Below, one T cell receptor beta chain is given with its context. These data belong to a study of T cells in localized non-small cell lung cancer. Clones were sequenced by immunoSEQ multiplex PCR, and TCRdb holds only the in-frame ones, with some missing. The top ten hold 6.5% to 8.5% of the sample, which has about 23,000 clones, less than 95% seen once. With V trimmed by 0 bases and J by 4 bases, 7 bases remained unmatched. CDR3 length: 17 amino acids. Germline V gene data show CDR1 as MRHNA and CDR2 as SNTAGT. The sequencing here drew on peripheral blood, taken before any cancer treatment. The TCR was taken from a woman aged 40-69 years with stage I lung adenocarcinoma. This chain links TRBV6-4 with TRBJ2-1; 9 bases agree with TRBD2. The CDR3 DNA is TGTGCCAGCAGTGACTCTGAGACTAGCGGAGATTACAATGAGCAGTTCTTC. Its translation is CASSDSETSGDYNEQFF.